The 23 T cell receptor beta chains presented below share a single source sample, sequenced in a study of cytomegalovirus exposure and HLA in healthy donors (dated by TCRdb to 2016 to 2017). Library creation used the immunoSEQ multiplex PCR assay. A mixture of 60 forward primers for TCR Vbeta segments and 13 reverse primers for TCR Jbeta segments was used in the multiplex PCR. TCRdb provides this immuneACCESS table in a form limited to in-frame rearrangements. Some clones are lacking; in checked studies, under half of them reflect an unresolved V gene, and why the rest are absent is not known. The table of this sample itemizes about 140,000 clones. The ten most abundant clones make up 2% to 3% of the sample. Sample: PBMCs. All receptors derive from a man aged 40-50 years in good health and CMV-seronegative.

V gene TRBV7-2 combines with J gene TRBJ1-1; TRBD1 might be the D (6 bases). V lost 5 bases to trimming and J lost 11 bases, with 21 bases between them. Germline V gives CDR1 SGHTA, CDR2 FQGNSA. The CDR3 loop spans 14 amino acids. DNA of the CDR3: TGTGCCAGCAGCCCGGACAGCCGAGGGTTTCTGGCTTTCTTT. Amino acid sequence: CASSPDSRGFLAFF.

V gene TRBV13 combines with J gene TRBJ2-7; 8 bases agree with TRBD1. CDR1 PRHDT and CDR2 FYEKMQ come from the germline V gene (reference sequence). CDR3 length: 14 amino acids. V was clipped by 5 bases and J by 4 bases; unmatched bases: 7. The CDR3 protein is CASSRQGIVYEQYF. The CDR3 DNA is TGTGCCAGCAGCAGACAGGGGATTGTTTACGAGCAGTACTTC. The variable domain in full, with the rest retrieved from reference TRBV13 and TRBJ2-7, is AAGVIQSPRHLIKEKRETATLKCYPIPRHDTVYWYQQGPGQDPQFLISFYEKMQSDKGSIPDRFSAQQFSDYHSELNMSSLELGDSALYFCASSRQGIVYEQYFGPGTRLTVT.

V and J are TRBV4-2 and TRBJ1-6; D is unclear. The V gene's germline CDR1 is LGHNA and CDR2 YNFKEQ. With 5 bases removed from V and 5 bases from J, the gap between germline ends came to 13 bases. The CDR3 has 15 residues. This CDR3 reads CASSASSQNNSPLHF. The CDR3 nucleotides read TGTGCCAGCAGCGCCTCGTCACAGAATAATTCACCCCTCCACTTT.

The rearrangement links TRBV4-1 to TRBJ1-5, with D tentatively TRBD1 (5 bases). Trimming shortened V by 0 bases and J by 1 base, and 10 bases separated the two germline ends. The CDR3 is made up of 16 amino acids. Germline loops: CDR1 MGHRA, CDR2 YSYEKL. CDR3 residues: CASSQDPGSSNQPQHF. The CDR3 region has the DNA TGCGCCAGCAGCCAAGATCCAGGGTCGAGCAATCAGCCCCAGCATTTT.

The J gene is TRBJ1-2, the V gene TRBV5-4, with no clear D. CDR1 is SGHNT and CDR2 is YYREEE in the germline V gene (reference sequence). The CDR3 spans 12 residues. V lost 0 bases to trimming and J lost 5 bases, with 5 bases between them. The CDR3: CASSLDRYGYTF. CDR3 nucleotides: TGTGCCAGCAGCTTGGACAGATATGGCTACACCTTC.

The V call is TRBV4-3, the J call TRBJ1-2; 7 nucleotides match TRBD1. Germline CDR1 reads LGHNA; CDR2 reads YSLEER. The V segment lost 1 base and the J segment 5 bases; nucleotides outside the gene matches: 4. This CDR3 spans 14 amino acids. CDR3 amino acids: CASSQGQGWYGYTF. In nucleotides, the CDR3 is TGCGCCAGCAGCCAAGGACAGGGATGGTATGGCTACACCTTC.

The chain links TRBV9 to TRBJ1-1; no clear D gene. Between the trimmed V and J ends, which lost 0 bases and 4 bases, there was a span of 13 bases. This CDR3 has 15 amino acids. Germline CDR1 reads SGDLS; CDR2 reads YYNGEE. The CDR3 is CASSVDGNRGTEAFF. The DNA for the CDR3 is TGTGCCAGCAGCGTAGACGGTAACCGGGGCACTGAAGCTTTCTTT.

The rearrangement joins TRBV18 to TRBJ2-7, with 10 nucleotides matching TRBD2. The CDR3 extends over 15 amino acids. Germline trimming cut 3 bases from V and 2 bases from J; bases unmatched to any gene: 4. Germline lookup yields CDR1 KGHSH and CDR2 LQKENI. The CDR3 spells CASSPGAGGTYEQYF. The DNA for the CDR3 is TGTGCCAGCTCACCTGGAGCGGGGGGGACCTACGAGCAGTACTTC. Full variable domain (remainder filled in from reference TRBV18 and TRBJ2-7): NAGVMQNPRHLVRRRGQEARLRCSPMKGHSHVYWYRQLPEEGLKFMVYLQKENIIDESGMPKERFSAEFPKEGPSILRIQQVVRGDSAAYFCASSPGAGGTYEQYFGPGTRLTVT.

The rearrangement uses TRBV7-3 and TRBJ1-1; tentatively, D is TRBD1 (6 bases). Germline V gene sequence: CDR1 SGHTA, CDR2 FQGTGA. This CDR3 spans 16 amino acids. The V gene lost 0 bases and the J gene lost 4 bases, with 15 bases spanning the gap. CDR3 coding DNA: TGTGCCAGCAGCTTAACGGGGGGGGGCAGCGGCACTGAAGCTTTCTTT. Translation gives CASSLTGGGSGTEAFF.

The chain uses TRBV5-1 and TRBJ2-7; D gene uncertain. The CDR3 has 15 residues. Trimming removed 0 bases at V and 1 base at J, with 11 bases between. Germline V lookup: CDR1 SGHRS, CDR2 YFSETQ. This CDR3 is CASSLGGIRSYEQYF. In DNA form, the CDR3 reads TGCGCCAGCAGCTTGGGCGGAATAAGATCCTACGAGCAGTACTTC.

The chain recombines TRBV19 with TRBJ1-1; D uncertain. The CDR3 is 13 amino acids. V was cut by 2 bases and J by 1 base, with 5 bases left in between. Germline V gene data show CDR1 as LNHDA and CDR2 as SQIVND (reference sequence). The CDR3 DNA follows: TGTGCCAGTAGTATAAACAAGAACACTGAAGCTTTCTTT. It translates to CASSINKNTEAFF.

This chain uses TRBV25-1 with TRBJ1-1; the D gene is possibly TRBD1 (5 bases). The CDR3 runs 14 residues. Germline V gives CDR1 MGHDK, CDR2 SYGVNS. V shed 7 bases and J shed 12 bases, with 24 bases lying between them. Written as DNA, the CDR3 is TGTGCCAGCACCGAGGGCGGGGGGGTCCGGTATACTTTCTTT. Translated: CASTEGGGVRYTFF.

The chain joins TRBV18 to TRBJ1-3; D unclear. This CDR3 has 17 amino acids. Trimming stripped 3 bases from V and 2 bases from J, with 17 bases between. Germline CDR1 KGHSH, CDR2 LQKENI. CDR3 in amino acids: CASSPSLTPRAGNTIYF. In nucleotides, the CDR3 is TGTGCCAGCTCACCCTCTTTAACTCCACGGGCTGGAAACACCATATATTTT. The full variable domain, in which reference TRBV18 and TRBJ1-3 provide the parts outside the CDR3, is NAGVMQNPRHLVRRRGQEARLRCSPMKGHSHVYWYRQLPEEGLKFMVYLQKENIIDESGMPKERFSAEFPKEGPSILRIQQVVRGDSAAYFCASSPSLTPRAGNTIYFGEGSWLTVV.

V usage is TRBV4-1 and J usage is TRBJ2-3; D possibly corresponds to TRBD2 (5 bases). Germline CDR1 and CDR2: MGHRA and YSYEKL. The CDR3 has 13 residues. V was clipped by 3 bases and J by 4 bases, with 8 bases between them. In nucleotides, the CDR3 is TGCGCCAGCAGCCAGGAACTAGCAGATACGCAGTATTTT. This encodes CASSQELADTQYF.

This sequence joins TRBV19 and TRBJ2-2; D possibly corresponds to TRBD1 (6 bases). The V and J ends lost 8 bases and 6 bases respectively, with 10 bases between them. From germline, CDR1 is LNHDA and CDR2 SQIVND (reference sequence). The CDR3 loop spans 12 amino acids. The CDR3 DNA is TGTGCCAGTGCACAGGGTTCCGGGGAGCTGTTTTTT. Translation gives CASAQGSGELFF.

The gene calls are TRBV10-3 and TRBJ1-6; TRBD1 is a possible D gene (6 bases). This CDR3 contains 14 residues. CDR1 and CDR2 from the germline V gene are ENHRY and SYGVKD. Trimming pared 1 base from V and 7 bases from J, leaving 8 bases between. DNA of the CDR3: TGTGCCATCAGTGAGTTTCAGGGGAATTCACCCCTCCACTTT. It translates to CAISEFQGNSPLHF.

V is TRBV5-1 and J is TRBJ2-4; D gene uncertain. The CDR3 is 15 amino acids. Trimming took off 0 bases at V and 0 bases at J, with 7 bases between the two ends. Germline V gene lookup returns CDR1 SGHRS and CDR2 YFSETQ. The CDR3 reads CASSLGTVAKNIQYF. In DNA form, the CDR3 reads TGCGCCAGCAGCTTGGGTACAGTAGCCAAAAACATTCAGTACTTC.

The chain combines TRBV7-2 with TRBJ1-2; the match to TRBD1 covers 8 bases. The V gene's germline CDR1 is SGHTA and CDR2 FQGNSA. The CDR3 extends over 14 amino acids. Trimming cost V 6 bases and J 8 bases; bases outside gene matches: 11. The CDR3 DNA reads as TGTGCCAGCAGACCAGGGGGCCTCCGATCGGGCTACACCTTC. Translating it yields CASRPGGLRSGYTF.

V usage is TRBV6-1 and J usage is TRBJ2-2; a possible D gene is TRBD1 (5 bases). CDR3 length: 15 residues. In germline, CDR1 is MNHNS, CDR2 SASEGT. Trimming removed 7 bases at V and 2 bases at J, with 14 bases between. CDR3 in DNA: TGTGCCAGCAAGTTTAGGCAGGGTAACACCGGGGAGCTGTTTTTT. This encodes CASKFRQGNTGELFF.

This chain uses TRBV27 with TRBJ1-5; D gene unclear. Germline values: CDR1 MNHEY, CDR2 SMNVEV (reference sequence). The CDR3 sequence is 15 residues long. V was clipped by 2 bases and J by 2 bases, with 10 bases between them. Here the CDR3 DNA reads TGTGCCAGCAGTTTAGTTCCCGGGGGCAATCAGCCCCAGCATTTT. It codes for CASSLVPGGNQPQHF.

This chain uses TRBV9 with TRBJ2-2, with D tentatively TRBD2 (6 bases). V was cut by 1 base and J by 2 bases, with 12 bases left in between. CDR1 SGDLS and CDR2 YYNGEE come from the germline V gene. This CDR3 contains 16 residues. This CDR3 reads CASSVPGGRNTGELFF. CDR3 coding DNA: TGTGCCAGCAGCGTACCCGGGGGACGAAACACCGGGGAGCTGTTTTTT.

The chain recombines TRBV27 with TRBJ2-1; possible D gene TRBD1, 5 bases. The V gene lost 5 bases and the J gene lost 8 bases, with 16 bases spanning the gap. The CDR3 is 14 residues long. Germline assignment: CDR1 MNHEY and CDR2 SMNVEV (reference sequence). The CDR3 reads CASSPLTAGYEQFF. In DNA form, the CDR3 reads TGTGCCAGCAGTCCGCTGACCGCAGGGTATGAGCAGTTCTTC.

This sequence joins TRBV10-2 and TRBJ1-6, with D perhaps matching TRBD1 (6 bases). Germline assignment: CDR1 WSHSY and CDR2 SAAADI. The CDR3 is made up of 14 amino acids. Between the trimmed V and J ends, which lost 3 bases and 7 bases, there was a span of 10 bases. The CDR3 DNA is TGCGCCAGCAGTGACGCAGGGGTAAATTCACCCCTCCACTTT. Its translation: CASSDAGVNSPLHF.